This T cell receptor beta chain came from a study of T cell responses to AZD1222 COVID-19 vaccine. As for this clone: Antigen specificity is unknown.

Study-level points and caveats: Donors, mostly white British, included more females; clonal diversity was possibly underestimated. Only 6 or 7 people who got AZD1222 tested seropositive at baseline. Unmutated variant regions are reportedly targeted by nearly half of spike-specific TCRs.

Profiling relied on immunoSEQ multiplex PCR, and the TCRdb table lists in-frame clones only, not all of them. The sample records about 120,000 clones, roughly 87% being singletons. This TCR derives from an adult in good health. The specimen was peripheral blood, collected on day 0 of AZD1222 vaccination.

This chain's CDR3 is CASSQDPGQQETQYF. CDR3 DNA: TGTGCCAGCAGCCAAGACCCGGGACAGCAAGAGACCCAGTACTTC. The chain joins TRBV3-1 (or the pseudogene TRBV3-2) to TRBJ2-5; 7 bases fit TRBD1. The CDR3 covers 15 residues. The trim removed 0 bases at V and 2 bases at J, leaving 3 bases unmatched. Germline V CDR1 and CDR2: LGHDT, YNNKEL (reference sequence).